This record concerns one T cell receptor beta chain sequence. The data originate from a study of blood T cell repertoires in COVID-19. In assigning cohorts, the study relied on participant-reported clinical history. Donors in Cohort 3 who had recovered were those with two negative PCRs, healthcare professional clearance, or resolution of their symptoms. As handled by the study authors: Reference gene primer amplification gave estimated nucleated cell counts. The data were produced by immunoSEQ multiplex PCR, yet TCRdb's version contains in-frame clones alone and is incomplete. V and J calls and clone size follow that table, whereas D and trimming were derived from the DNA. This table holds 390,000 or so clones, approximately 92% found once. Unmatched junction bases numbered 9, after V lost 8 bases and J lost 6 bases. CDR1 and CDR2 from the germline V gene are KGHDR and SFDVKD. The CDR3 has 14 residues.

The V gene is TRBV24-1, the J gene TRBJ1-2; 9 bases line up with TRBD1. This TCR was sampled from a man between 18 and 29 years old who had recovered from COVID-19. The sequenced sample consisted of PBMCs or T cells enriched from blood (not recorded which). CDR3 in amino acids: CATIGDRENNGYTF. As DNA, the CDR3 is TGTGCCACCATTGGGGACAGGGAAAACAATGGCTACACCTTC.